Following are 13 T cell receptor beta chains from one sample sequenced in a study of Graves' ophthalmopathy and Graves' hyperthyroidism. For repertoire sequencing, the TCR beta CDR3 regions were amplified from RNA transcripts. HTBI primers were employed in first-round RT-PCR, then a second-round multiplex PCR followed. TCRdb used MiXCR to reprocess the multiplex PCR reads, holding one entry per CDR3 protein. The repertoire holds approximately 460,000 distinct CDR3 sequences, with approximately 14% as singletons. Source material: blood. These receptors came from a woman aged 25 to 45 with Graves' ophthalmopathy.

This clonotype was recorded many times. The chain uses TRBV10-3 and TRBJ1-5; TRBD1 aligns across 9 bases. CDR1 and CDR2 (germline): ENHRY, SYGVKD. The CDR3 consists of 14 residues. J was trimmed by 4 bases and V by 6 bases; bases with no gene match: 4. The CDR3 sequence: CAIRRQGENQPQHF. The CDR3 nucleotides read TGTGCCATCAGACGACAGGGGGAGAATCAGCCCCAGCATTTT.

This clonotype was counted at least ten times. The chain has TRBV6-1 and TRBJ2-2, with D tentatively TRBD2 (7 bases). Germline V lookup: CDR1 MNHNS, CDR2 SASEGT. This CDR3 is built from 15 residues. V lost 1 base, J lost 6 bases, and 12 bases lay in between. As DNA, the CDR3 is TGTGCCAGCAGTGAAGGAGGGGGGGAGTCCGGGGAGCTGTTTTTT. It yields the protein CASSEGGGESGELFF.

Many counts were recorded for this clonotype. V usage is TRBV28 and J usage is TRBJ1-2; D gene ambiguous. Trimming stripped 9 bases from V and 3 bases from J, with 8 bases between. Germline CDR1 MDHEN, CDR2 SYDVKM. The CDR3 is 11 residues long. The CDR3 DNA follows: TGTGCCAGTAGGACGGACTATGGCTACACCTTC. It codes for CASRTDYGYTF.

This clonotype was detected many times. V gene TRBV2 combines with J gene TRBJ1-1; no firm D call. Trimming left V 6 bases short and J 0 bases short, with 17 bases between. The CDR3 totals 16 residues. CDR1 and CDR2 from the germline V gene are SNHLY and FYNNEI. CDR3 region: CASRGGNRIMNTEAFF. DNA for the CDR3: TGTGCCAGCAGGGGCGGGAACAGAATAATGAACACTGAAGCTTTCTTT.

This clonotype was detected many times. The CDR3 sequence: CASSGRTNDNEQYF. CDR3 sequence (DNA): TGTGCCAGCAGCGGGAGGACGAACGACAACGAGCAGTACTTC. This sequence joins TRBV11-2 and TRBJ2-7, with D possibly TRBD2 on 6 matching bases. The CDR3 loop spans 14 amino acids. Trimming removed 5 bases at V and 5 bases at J, with 16 bases between. Germline CDR1 is SGHAT and CDR2 is FQNNGV.

This clonotype has more than one count but fewer than ten. The chain links TRBV30 to TRBJ2-5; 7 bases agree with TRBD2. Germline V lookup: CDR1 GTSNPN, CDR2 SVGIG (reference sequence). There are 15 residues in the CDR3. The junction had 5 bases not matched to a gene; V was cut back by 0 bases and J by 1 base. In nucleotides, the CDR3 is TGTGCCTGGAGTGTACGAGCGGGGATCCAAGAGACCCAGTACTTC. This codes for CAWSVRAGIQETQYF.

This clonotype has a count of ten or more. The chain has TRBV4-1 and TRBJ2-7; TRBD2 matches at 7 bases. CDR3 size: 14 residues. V lost 3 bases to trimming and J lost 3 bases; unmatched junction nucleotides: 5. Germline assignment: CDR1 MGHRA and CDR2 YSYEKL. CDR3 sequence: CASSQPGGHYEQYF. CDR3 bases: TGCGCCAGCAGCCAGCCGGGAGGACACTACGAGCAGTACTTC.

This clonotype was recorded at least ten times. The genes are TRBV11-2 and TRBJ2-7; 11 nucleotides align to TRBD2. The CDR3 has 18 residues. Per the germline V gene, CDR1 is SGHAT and CDR2 is FQNNGV. J was trimmed by 0 bases and V by 3 bases; bases with no gene match: 10. The CDR3 sequence: CASSFLTSGRRSSYEQYF. For the CDR3, the DNA is TGTGCCAGCAGCTTCTTAACTAGCGGGAGACGGAGCTCCTACGAGCAGTACTTC.

In this sample, this clonotype turned up once. The V gene is TRBV4-1, the J gene TRBJ2-7; 8 bases agree with TRBD2. V lost 4 bases, J lost 5 bases, and 16 bases stayed unmatched. This CDR3 is 17 amino acids long. Looked up from germline, CDR1 is MGHRA and CDR2 is YSYEKL. The CDR3 region has the DNA TGCGCCAGCAGCCGATTGCCGAGCGGGAGAGGTCGGAACGAGCAGTACTTC. The encoded protein is CASSRLPSGRGRNEQYF.

The chain joins TRBV10-3 to TRBJ2-5, with no clear D. The CDR3 spans 14 residues. V gave up 2 bases and J gave up 2 bases, with 9 bases separating them. Germline V gene data show CDR1 as ENHRY and CDR2 as SYGVKD. This CDR3 is CAISERSAQETQYF. CDR3 coding DNA: TGTGCCATCAGTGAGCGGTCAGCGCAAGAGACCCAGTACTTC.

The CDR3 protein is CATSELGTGVPGELFF. In DNA, the CDR3 is TGTGCCACCAGTGAACTAGGGACAGGGGTCCCCGGGGAGCTGTTTTTT. The chain joins TRBV24-1 to TRBJ2-2; 10 bases agree with TRBD1. There are 16 residues in the CDR3. Germline lookup yields CDR1 KGHDR and CDR2 SFDVKD. V trimming: 4 bases; J trimming: 6 bases; junction bases outside the gene matches: 7.

The rearrangement links TRBV6-5 to TRBJ2-2; 7 bases align to TRBD2. The V gene end was trimmed by 2 bases and the J gene end by 2 bases; junction bases not matched to a gene: 8. Germline-derived CDR1 and CDR2 are MNHEY and SVGAGI. The CDR3 runs 17 residues. For the CDR3, the DNA is TGTGCCAGCAGTTACGGGGCTAGCGGACTAAACACCGGGGAGCTGTTTTTT. Translation gives CASSYGASGLNTGELFF.

This clonotype was seen at least ten times. This chain joins TRBV29-1 and TRBJ2-5; D unresolved. The V and J ends lost 4 bases and 5 bases respectively, with 8 bases between them. Per germline, CDR1 SQVTM and CDR2 ANQGSEA. CDR3 length: 11 residues. Here the CDR3 reads CSVGTYETQYF. The DNA of the CDR3 is TGCAGCGTTGGTACTTATGAGACCCAGTACTTC.